Listed below are T cell receptor beta chains from one sample, sequenced in a study of blood T cells in healthy people across ages. From the 5' RACE reads, TCRdb called clonotypes with MiXCR, one entry per CDR3 protein. This sample has over 600,000 distinct CDR3 sequences, with 35% to 50% found just once. Sequences were obtained from blood. These receptors were obtained from an elderly man in good health. Both conserved end residues are part of each CDR3. Fields, in order: J gene, V gene, D gene, clone size, CDR3 DNA, CDR3 protein. The D gene is left open where the match is weak. The size entry is marked missing in some rows and otherwise reads once, few, many or a size class.

J: TRBJ1-1; V: TRBV29-1; D: -; size: -; DNA: TGCAGCGCTTCCCTTCAGGAGAACACTGAAGCTTTCTTT; CDR3: CSASLQENTEAFF
J: TRBJ2-1; V: TRBV7-2; D: -; size: -; DNA: TGTGCCAGCAGCCCTCCCCAGCGGAGCTCCTACAATGAGCAGTTCTTC; CDR3: CASSPPQRSSYNEQFF
J: TRBJ2-6; V: TRBV20-1; D: -; size: once; DNA: TGCAGTGCTAGAGACCAGGTGTCTGGGGCCAACGTCCTGACTTTC; CDR3: CSARDQVSGANVLTF
J: TRBJ2-7; V: TRBV20-1; D: TRBD2; size: -; DNA: TGCAGTGCTGCTAAGACTAGCGGGGGGACCTACGAGCAGTACTTC; CDR3: CSAAKTSGGTYEQYF
J: TRBJ2-3; V: TRBV7-9; D: -; size: -; DNA: TGTGCCAGCAGCCCCGGACGTGGTACGCAGTATTTT; CDR3: CASSPGRGTQYF
J: TRBJ2-1; V: TRBV15; D: TRBD2; size: -; DNA: TGTGCCACCAGCTTGAGCGGACTAGCAGATGAGCAGTTCTTC; CDR3: CATSLSGLADEQFF
J: TRBJ2-3; V: TRBV27; D: -; size: many; DNA: TGTGCCAGCAGTCCGGCGTCGCGCACAGATACGCAGTATTTT; CDR3: CASSPASRTDTQYF
J: TRBJ1-1; V: TRBV3-1; D: -; size: -; DNA: TGTGCCAGCAGCCAAGATCTTGACAACTTCAACACTGAAGCTTTCTTT; CDR3: CASSQDLDNFNTEAFF
J: TRBJ1-4; V: TRBV7-6; D: -; size: -; DNA: TGTGCCAGCAGCTTGGGCCCACGGGAGAAACTGTTTTTT; CDR3: CASSLGPREKLFF
J: TRBJ2-7; V: TRBV7-2; D: -; size: few; DNA: TGTGCCAGCAGCTTAGCTAGCGTATTCAATGAGCAGTACTTC; CDR3: CASSLASVFNEQYF
J: TRBJ2-7; V: TRBV21-1; D: -; size: -; DNA: TGTGCCATACGGTACGGGGGGGCAGGCTACGAGCAGTACTTC; CDR3: CAIRYGGAGYEQYF
J: TRBJ2-7; V: TRBV6-1; D: -; size: -; DNA: TGTGCCAGCAGCCCAACATATTACGAGCAGTACTTC; CDR3: CASSPTYYEQYF
J: TRBJ2-1; V: TRBV6-5; D: -; size: -; DNA: TGTGCCAGCAGTTATCGGGGCCGCCTGAACAATGAGCAGTTCTTC; CDR3: CASSYRGRLNNEQFF
J: TRBJ2-7; V: TRBV7-9; D: -; size: -; DNA: TGTGCCAGCAGTCCGCTTACTTTAGCATCCTACGAGCAGTACTTC; CDR3: CASSPLTLASYEQYF
J: TRBJ2-6; V: TRBV20-1; D: -; size: -; DNA: TGCAGTGCTAGAGAAGCAGGGCCAACCTCCTTGACTTTC; CDR3: CSAREAGPTSLTF
J: TRBJ2-7; V: TRBV4-2; D: TRBD1; size: few; DNA: TGTGCCAGCAGCCAAGCATGGGCAGGGGGCTACGAGCAGTACTTC; CDR3: CASSQAWAGGYEQYF
J: TRBJ2-1; V: TRBV24-1; D: TRBD1; size: -; DNA: TGTGCCACCAGTGACCTTGCACCGGGACAGGGTTACAATGAGCAGTTCTTC; CDR3: CATSDLAPGQGYNEQFF
J: TRBJ1-4; V: TRBV28; D: TRBD1; size: few; DNA: TGTGCCAGCAGTTTAGACAGGGAGAGAGGAGACGAAAAACTGTTTTTT; CDR3: CASSLDRERGDEKLFF
J: TRBJ1-4; V: TRBV20-1; D: TRBD1; size: -; DNA: TGCAGTGCTTATGACAGGGGGGTAACTAATGAAAAACTGTTTTTT; CDR3: CSAYDRGVTNEKLFF
J: TRBJ1-5; V: TRBV3-1; D: TRBD1; size: -; DNA: TGTGCCAGCAGCCGCGACAGGGTCCAGCCCCAGCATTTT; CDR3: CASSRDRVQPQHF
J: TRBJ2-1; V: TRBV28; D: TRBD1; size: few; DNA: TGTGCCAGCAGTTTAGGGACAGGAGTTTCTACCTACAATGAGCAGTTCTTC; CDR3: CASSLGTGVSTYNEQFF
J: TRBJ2-2; V: TRBV6-2/TRBV6-3; D: TRBD1; size: few; DNA: TGTGCCAGCAGAAAAGGGGACAGGGGGGGTCGCAAAAACACCGGGGAGCTGTTTTTT; CDR3: CASRKGDRGGRKNTGELFF
J: TRBJ2-7; V: TRBV20-1; D: -; size: few; DNA: TGCAGTGCTGACGGACGGAGCTCCTACGAGCAGTACTTC; CDR3: CSADGRSSYEQYF
J: TRBJ2-4; V: TRBV7-2; D: TRBD2; size: -; DNA: TGTGCCAGCAACTTAGAATACCTAGCGGGAGCAAGAAACATTCAGTACTTC; CDR3: CASNLEYLAGARNIQYF
J: TRBJ1-5; V: TRBV6-2/TRBV6-3; D: -; size: few; DNA: TGTGCCAGCAGTTATTCACAGAAACATCAGCCCCAGCATTTT; CDR3: CASSYSQKHQPQHF
J: TRBJ2-7; V: TRBV5-1; D: -; size: few; DNA: TGCGCCAGCAGCTTGGAAAGAAGGCATGACGAGCAGTACTTC; CDR3: CASSLERRHDEQYF
J: TRBJ2-7; V: TRBV6-2/TRBV6-3; D: -; size: few; DNA: TGTGCCAGCAGATCATACCCAGATACAGACGAGCAGTACTTC; CDR3: CASRSYPDTDEQYF
J: TRBJ2-1; V: TRBV7-9; D: -; size: -; DNA: TGTGCCAGCAGCCCCCGAGACAGGAGCTCCTACAATGAGCAGTTCTTC; CDR3: CASSPRDRSSYNEQFF
J: TRBJ2-2; V: TRBV7-8; D: TRBD1; size: -; DNA: TGTGCCAGCAGCCTCCGGGACAGGGGGCGCCCCGGGGAGCTGTTTTTT; CDR3: CASSLRDRGRPGELFF
J: TRBJ1-5; V: TRBV20-1; D: -; size: -; DNA: TGCAGTGCCCCTAGCGAGGACGGAGGGCAGCCCCAGCATTTT; CDR3: CSAPSEDGGQPQHF
J: TRBJ2-1; V: TRBV10-3; D: TRBD2; size: -; DNA: TGTGCCATCAAAACCTCGGGACTAGGGTTCAATGAGCAGTTCTTC; CDR3: CAIKTSGLGFNEQFF
J: TRBJ2-3; V: TRBV3-1; D: -; size: few; DNA: TGTGCCAGCAGCCCAACGACCCTCAGCACAGATACGCAGTATTTT; CDR3: CASSPTTLSTDTQYF
J: TRBJ1-1; V: TRBV4-1; D: -; size: many; DNA: TGCGCCAGCAGCCCCCGAGAGGGAGGGACTGAAGCTTTCTTT; CDR3: CASSPREGGTEAFF
J: TRBJ2-1; V: TRBV21-1; D: -; size: -; DNA: TGTGCCAGCAGCGCCCGGGGGCTAGCGGGAGGTGATGAGCAGTTCTTC; CDR3: CASSARGLAGGDEQFF
J: TRBJ2-7; V: TRBV28; D: TRBD2; size: -; DNA: TGTGCCAGCAGGAGGGCGGGGGACTCCTACGAGCAGTACTTC; CDR3: CASRRAGDSYEQYF
J: TRBJ2-3; V: TRBV4-3; D: TRBD1; size: -; DNA: TGCGCCAGCAGCCACGGGGACAGTACTGGGGATACGCAGTATTTT; CDR3: CASSHGDSTGDTQYF
J: TRBJ2-1; V: TRBV4-1; D: -; size: -; DNA: TGCGCCAGCAGCTTCGGGACCGACCCTCGGTATGAGCAGTTCTTC; CDR3: CASSFGTDPRYEQFF
J: TRBJ2-7; V: TRBV20-1; D: -; size: -; DNA: TGCAGTGCTGGGGGGGGCCGGTTAAACAATGAGCAGTACTTC; CDR3: CSAGGGRLNNEQYF
J: TRBJ2-5; V: TRBV6-2/TRBV6-3; D: -; size: many; DNA: TGTGCCAGCAGTAACCGGGAGACCCAGTACTTC; CDR3: CASSNRETQYF
J: TRBJ2-1; V: TRBV27; D: -; size: -; DNA: TGTGCCAGCAGTTTATCAGGGGGGAATGAGCAGTTCTTC; CDR3: CASSLSGGNEQFF
J: TRBJ2-1; V: TRBV11-2; D: TRBD2; size: few; DNA: TGTGCCAGCAGCTTATACGCTAGCGGGAGGGCCAATGAGCAGTTCTTC; CDR3: CASSLYASGRANEQFF
J: TRBJ2-6; V: TRBV6-5; D: -; size: many; DNA: TGTGCCAGCAGAACAGTTAACTCTGGGGCCAACGTCCTGACTTTC; CDR3: CASRTVNSGANVLTF
J: TRBJ1-2; V: TRBV28; D: -; size: few; DNA: TGTGCCAGCAGCTTGATGACAGGTTCTAACTATGGCTACACCTTC; CDR3: CASSLMTGSNYGYTF
J: TRBJ2-3; V: TRBV12-5; D: TRBD2; size: -; DNA: TGTGCTAGTGGTTTGGATGGACTAGCGGGAGATACGCAGTATTTT; CDR3: CASGLDGLAGDTQYF
J: TRBJ2-1; V: TRBV19; D: TRBD2; size: -; DNA: TGTGCCAGTATTAGTGGCGGGAGGTTTGAGCAGTTCTTC; CDR3: CASISGGRFEQFF
J: TRBJ2-1; V: TRBV7-2; D: -; size: few; DNA: TGTGCCAGCAGCGCTTCGGGACTTACCGTCTACAATGAGCAGTTCTTC; CDR3: CASSASGLTVYNEQFF
J: TRBJ2-1; V: TRBV12-3/TRBV12-4; D: TRBD1; size: few; DNA: TGTGCCAGCAGCCCTACGACAGGGGACGGGAATGAGCAGTTCTTC; CDR3: CASSPTTGDGNEQFF
J: TRBJ2-2; V: TRBV28; D: -; size: few; DNA: TGTGCCAGCAGTCTCGTCACCGGGGAGCTGTTTTTT; CDR3: CASSLVTGELFF
J: TRBJ1-2; V: TRBV7-3; D: TRBD1; size: few; DNA: TGTGCCAGCAGCCCTCAGGGGGCCGGTGGCTACACCTTC; CDR3: CASSPQGAGGYTF
J: TRBJ1-3; V: TRBV2; D: -; size: once; DNA: TGTGCCAGCAGTGAGAACAACTACTCTGGAAACACCATATATTTT; CDR3: CASSENNYSGNTIYF